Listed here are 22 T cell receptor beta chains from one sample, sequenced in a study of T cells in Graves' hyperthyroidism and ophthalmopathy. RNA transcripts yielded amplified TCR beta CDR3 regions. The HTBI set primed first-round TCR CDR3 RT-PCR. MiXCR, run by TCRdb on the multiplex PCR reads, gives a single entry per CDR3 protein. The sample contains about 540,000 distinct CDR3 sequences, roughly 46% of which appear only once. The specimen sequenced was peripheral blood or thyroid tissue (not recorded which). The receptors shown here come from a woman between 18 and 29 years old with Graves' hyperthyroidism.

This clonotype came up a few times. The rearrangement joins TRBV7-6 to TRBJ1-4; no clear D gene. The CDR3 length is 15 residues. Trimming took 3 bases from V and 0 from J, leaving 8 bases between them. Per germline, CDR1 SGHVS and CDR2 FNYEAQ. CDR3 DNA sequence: TGTGCCAGCAGCTTGACGGAGGCAACTAATGAAAAACTGTTTTTT. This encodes CASSLTEATNEKLFF.

The CDR3 sequence: CASSTGQGPETQYF. The CDR3 region has the DNA TGTGCCAGCAGCACCGGACAGGGTCCGGAGACCCAGTACTTC. V and J are TRBV7-6 and TRBJ2-5; TRBD1 agrees at 8 bases. Germline CDR1 is SGHVS and CDR2 is FNYEAQ. The CDR3 is made up of 14 amino acids. V lost 5 bases, J lost 5 bases, and 7 bases stayed unmatched.

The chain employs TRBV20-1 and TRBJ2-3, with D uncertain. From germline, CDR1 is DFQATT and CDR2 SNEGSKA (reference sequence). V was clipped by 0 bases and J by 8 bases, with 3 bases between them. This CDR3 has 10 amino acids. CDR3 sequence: CSAREGTQYF. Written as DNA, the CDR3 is TGCAGTGCTAGAGAGGGTACGCAGTATTTT.

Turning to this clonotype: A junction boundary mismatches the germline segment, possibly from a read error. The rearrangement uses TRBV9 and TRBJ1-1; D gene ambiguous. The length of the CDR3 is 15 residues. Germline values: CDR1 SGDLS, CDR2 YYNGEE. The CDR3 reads CASNVDPEGVTEAFF. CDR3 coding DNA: TGTGCCAGCAACGTAGATCCCGAGGGAGTGACTGAAGCTTTCTTT. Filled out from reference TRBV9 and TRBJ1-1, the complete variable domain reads DSGVTQTPKHLITATGQRVTLRCSPRSGDLSVYWYQQSLDQGLQFLIQYYNGEERAKGNILERFSAQQFPDLHSELNLSSLELGDSALYFCASNVDPEGVTEAFFGQGTRLTVV.

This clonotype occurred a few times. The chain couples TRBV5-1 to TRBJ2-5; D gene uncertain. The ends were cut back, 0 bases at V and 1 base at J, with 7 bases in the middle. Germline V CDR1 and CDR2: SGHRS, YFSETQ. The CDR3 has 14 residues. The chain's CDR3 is CASSLVSAQETQYF. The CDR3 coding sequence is TGCGCCAGCAGCTTGGTATCAGCCCAAGAGACCCAGTACTTC.

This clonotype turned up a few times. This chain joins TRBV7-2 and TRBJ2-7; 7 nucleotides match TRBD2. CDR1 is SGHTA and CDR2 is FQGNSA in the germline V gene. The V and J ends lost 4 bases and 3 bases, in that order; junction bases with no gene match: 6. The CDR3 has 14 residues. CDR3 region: CASSSSSGRYEQYF. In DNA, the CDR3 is TGTGCCAGCAGCTCCTCTAGCGGTCGCTACGAGCAGTACTTC.

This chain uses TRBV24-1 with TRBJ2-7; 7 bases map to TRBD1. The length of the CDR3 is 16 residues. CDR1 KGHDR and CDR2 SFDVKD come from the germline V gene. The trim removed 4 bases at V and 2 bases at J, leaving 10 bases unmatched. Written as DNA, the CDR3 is TGTGCCACCAGTGACGCGCCGACAGGGAGCCCCTACGAGCAGTACTTC. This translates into CATSDAPTGSPYEQYF.

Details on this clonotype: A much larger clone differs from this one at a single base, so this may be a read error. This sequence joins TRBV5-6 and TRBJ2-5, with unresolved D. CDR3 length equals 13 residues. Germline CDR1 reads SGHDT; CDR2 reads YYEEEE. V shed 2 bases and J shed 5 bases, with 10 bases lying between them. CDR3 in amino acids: CASSFDLGETQYF. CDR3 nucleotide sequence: TGTGCCAGCAGCTTCGACCTTGGGGAGACCCAGTACTTC.

The CDR3 sequence is CASSSGLAGLNYEQYF. In nucleotides, the CDR3 is TGTGCCAGCAGCTCCGGACTAGCGGGACTCAATTACGAGCAGTACTTC. This sequence joins TRBV9 and TRBJ2-7, with 12 nucleotides matching TRBD2. The CDR3 sequence is 16 residues long. The J segment lost 4 bases and the V segment lost 4 bases, leaving 9 bases of the junction unmatched. Germline V gives CDR1 SGDLS, CDR2 YYNGEE.

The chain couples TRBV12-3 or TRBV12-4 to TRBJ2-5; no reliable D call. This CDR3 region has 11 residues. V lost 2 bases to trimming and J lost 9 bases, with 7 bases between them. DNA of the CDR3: TGTGCCAGCAGTTTAAGTCAGCCCCAGTACTTC. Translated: CASSLSQPQYF.

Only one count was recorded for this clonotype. The CDR3 is CRTTGRDGYTF. The CDR3 coding sequence is TGCAGAACGACAGGGCGGGATGGCTACACCTTC. The chain links TRBV29-1 to TRBJ1-2, with TRBD1 matching over 7 bases. Germline assignment: CDR1 SQVTM and CDR2 ANQGSEA. The CDR3 spans 11 residues.

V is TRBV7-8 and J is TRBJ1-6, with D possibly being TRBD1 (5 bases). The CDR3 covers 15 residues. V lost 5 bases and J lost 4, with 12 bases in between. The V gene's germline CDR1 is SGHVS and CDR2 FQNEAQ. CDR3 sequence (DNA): TGTGCCAGCAGCCCCACAGAGGGGTATAATTCACCCCTCCACTTT. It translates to CASSPTEGYNSPLHF. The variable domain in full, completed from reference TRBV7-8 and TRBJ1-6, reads GAGVSQSPRYKVAKRGQDVALRCDPISGHVSLFWYQQALGQGPEFLTYFQNEAQLDKSGLPSDRFFAERPEGSVSTLKIQRTQQEDSAVYLCASSPTEGYNSPLHFGNGTRLTVT.

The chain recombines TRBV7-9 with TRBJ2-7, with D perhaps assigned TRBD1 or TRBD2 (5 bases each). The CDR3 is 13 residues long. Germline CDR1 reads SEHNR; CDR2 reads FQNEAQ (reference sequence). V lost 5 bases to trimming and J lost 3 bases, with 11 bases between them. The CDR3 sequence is CASSTGDRYEQYF. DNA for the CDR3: TGTGCCAGCAGCACCGGGGACCGCTACGAGCAGTACTTC.

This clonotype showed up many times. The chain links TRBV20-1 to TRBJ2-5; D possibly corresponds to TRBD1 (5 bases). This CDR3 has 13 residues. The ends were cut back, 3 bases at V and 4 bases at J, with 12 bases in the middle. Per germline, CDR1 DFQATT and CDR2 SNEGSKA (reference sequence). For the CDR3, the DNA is TGCAGTGCTAGGGGGCAGGGCAGAGAGACCCAGTACTTC. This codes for CSARGQGRETQYF.

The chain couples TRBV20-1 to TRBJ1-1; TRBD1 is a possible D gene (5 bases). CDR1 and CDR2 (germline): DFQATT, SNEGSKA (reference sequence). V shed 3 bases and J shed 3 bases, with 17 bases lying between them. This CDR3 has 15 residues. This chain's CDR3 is CSARDLRGIDTEAFF. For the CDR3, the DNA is TGCAGTGCTAGGGACCTTAGGGGCATTGACACTGAAGCTTTCTTT.

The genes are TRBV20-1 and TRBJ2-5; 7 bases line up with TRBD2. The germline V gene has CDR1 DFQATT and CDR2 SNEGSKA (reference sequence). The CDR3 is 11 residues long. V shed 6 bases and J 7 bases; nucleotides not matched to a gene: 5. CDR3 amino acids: CSASSGRTQYF. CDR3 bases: TGCAGTGCCTCTAGCGGCCGGACCCAGTACTTC.

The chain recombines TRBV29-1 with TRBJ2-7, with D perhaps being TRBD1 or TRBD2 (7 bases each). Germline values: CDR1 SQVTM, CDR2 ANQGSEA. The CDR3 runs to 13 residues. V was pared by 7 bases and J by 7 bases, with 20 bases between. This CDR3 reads CSARGEGAGEQYF. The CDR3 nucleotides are TGCAGCGCCCGAGGGGAGGGGGCGGGAGAGCAGTACTTC.

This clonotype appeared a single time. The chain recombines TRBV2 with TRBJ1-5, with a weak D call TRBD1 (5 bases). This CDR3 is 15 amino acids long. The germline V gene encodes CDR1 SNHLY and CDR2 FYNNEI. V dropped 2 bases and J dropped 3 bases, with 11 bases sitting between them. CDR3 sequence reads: CASSEYGGANQPQHF. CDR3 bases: TGTGCCAGCAGTGAATACGGGGGAGCCAATCAGCCCCAGCATTTT.

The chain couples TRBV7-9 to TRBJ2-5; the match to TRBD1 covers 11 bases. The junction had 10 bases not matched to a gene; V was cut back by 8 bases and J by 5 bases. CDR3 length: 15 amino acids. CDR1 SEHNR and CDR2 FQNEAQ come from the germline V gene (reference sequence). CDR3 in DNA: TGTGCCAGCGGCACAGGGGGGACAGGGGGTGAGACCCAGTACTTC. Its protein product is CASGTGGTGGETQYF. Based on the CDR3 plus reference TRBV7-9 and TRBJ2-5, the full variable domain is DTGVSQNPRHKITKRGQNVTFRCDPISEHNRLYWYRQTLGQGPEFLTYFQNEAQLEKSRLLSDRFSAERPKGSFSTLEIQRTEQGDSAMYLCASGTGGTGGETQYFGPGTRLLVL.

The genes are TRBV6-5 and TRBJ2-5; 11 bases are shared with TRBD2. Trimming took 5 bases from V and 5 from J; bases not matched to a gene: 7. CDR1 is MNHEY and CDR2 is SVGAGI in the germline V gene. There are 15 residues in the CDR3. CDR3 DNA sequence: TGTGCCAGCAGTCTTACTAGCGGGAGAAGGGAGACCCAGTACTTC. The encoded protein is CASSLTSGRRETQYF.

CDR3 loop: CSATRQETQYF. Here the CDR3 DNA reads TGCAGTGCGACGAGACAAGAGACCCAGTACTTC. The chain uses TRBV20-1 and TRBJ2-5; D unresolved. Trimming cost V 6 bases and J 2 bases, with 7 bases left between them. CDR1 and CDR2 from the germline V gene are DFQATT and SNEGSKA (reference sequence). The CDR3 has 11 amino acids.

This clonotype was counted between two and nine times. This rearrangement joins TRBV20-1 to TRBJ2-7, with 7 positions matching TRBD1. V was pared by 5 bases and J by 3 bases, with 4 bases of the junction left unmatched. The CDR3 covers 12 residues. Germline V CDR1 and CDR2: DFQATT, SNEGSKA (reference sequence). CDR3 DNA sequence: TGCAGTGCTTTCCGGGACAGCTACGAGCAGTACTTC. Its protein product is CSAFRDSYEQYF.